These 27 T cell receptor beta chains came from one sample sequenced in a study of blood T cell repertoires in COVID-19. The repertoire was sequenced with immunoSEQ multiplex PCR; TCRdb's copy has only in-frame clones and lacks some. The data contain around 200,000 clones, about 85% of them singletons. Sequencing was carried out using peripheral blood. The source of these receptors is a man in his forties with acute or convalescent COVID-19.

The chain uses TRBV27 and TRBJ2-2; weak D call: TRBD1 (6 bases). Trimming removed 2 bases from V and 5 bases from J, with 12 bases in between. This CDR3 spans 15 amino acids. Germline V gene sequence: CDR1 MNHEY, CDR2 SMNVEV (reference sequence). The CDR3 DNA follows: TGTGCCAGCAGTTTAACAGGGTTTGATACCGGGGAGCTGTTTTTT. Encoded protein: CASSLTGFDTGELFF.

The rearrangement links TRBV6-5 to TRBJ2-1, with 7 positions matching TRBD1. The CDR3 extends over 15 amino acids. Germline CDR1 reads MNHEY; CDR2 reads SVGAGI. V dropped 4 bases and J dropped 3; count of bases not matched to a gene: 6. CDR3 region: CASSFGTDVYNEQFF. For the CDR3, the DNA is TGTGCCAGCAGTTTCGGGACAGACGTCTACAATGAGCAGTTCTTC.

This sequence joins TRBV5-1 and TRBJ2-5; the D gene is possibly TRBD1 (7 bases). Germline values: CDR1 SGHRS, CDR2 YFSETQ. The CDR3 loop spans 16 amino acids. The ends were cut back, 2 bases at V and 2 bases at J, with 16 bases in the middle. CDR3 DNA: TGCGCCAGCAGCTTAAGGACAGGAGGGGCTCAAGAGACCCAGTACTTC. This translates into CASSLRTGGAQETQYF.

V is TRBV19 and J is TRBJ2-3, with 9 nucleotides matching TRBD2. CDR1 and CDR2 (germline): LNHDA, SQIVND (reference sequence). The CDR3 covers 18 residues. V lost 6 bases and J lost 2; bases outside the gene matches: 15. CDR3 loop: CASSSRGPGLADTDTQYF. The CDR3 region has the DNA TGTGCCAGTAGCTCTCGGGGTCCGGGACTAGCAGACACAGATACGCAGTATTTT.

The V gene is TRBV4-1, the J gene TRBJ2-1; TRBD1 is a possible D gene (5 bases). This CDR3 has 13 amino acids. V dropped 3 bases and J dropped 10 bases, with 13 bases sitting between them. The germline CDR1 and CDR2 sequences are MGHRA and YSYEKL. In DNA form, the CDR3 reads TGCGCCAGCAGCCACGGACAATATGGAGAGCAGTTCTTC. Its protein is CASSHGQYGEQFF.

V is TRBV19 and J is TRBJ2-3; D perhaps matches TRBD2 (5 bases). The CDR3 sequence is 17 residues long. Germline lookup yields CDR1 LNHDA and CDR2 SQIVND (reference sequence). The germline V and J ends were trimmed by 3 bases and 0 bases, with 16 bases remaining between them. DNA for the CDR3: TGTGCCAGTAGTATTAGGCTGGACTCCTTCAGCACAGATACGCAGTATTTT. This codes for CASSIRLDSFSTDTQYF.

This chain connects TRBV30 to TRBJ1-1, with D maybe TRBD1 (6 bases). From germline, CDR1 is GTSNPN and CDR2 SVGIG (reference sequence). The CDR3 length is 12 residues. Trimming removed 8 bases from V and 4 bases from J, with 14 bases in between. The CDR3 here is CAATGKVTEAFF. The CDR3 DNA reads as TGTGCCGCAACAGGGAAAGTCACTGAAGCTTTCTTT. Full variable domain (rest looked up from reference TRBV30 and TRBJ1-1): SQTIHQWPATLVQPVGSPLSLECTVEGTSNPNLYWYRQAAGRGLQLLFYSVGIGQISSEVPQNLSASRPQDRQFILSSKKLLLSDSGFYLCAATGKVTEAFFGQGTRLTVV.

V and J are TRBV2 and TRBJ2-7, with D tentatively TRBD1 (5 bases). CDR3 length equals 13 residues. The V end lost 7 bases, the J end lost 5 bases, and 15 bases lay between the germline ends. In germline, CDR1 is SNHLY, CDR2 FYNNEI. CDR3 coding DNA: TGTGCCAGCACACAGTTACAGGACCACGAGCAGTACTTC. Translating it yields CASTQLQDHEQYF.

The chain carries TRBV7-8 and TRBJ2-3, with a possible D match to TRBD2 (5 bases). The germline V gene encodes CDR1 SGHVS and CDR2 FQNEAQ. V lost 6 bases and J lost 6, with 10 bases in between. The CDR3 runs 12 residues. In DNA, the CDR3 is TGTGCCAGCAGTTCGTCGGGGGATACGCAGTATTTT. It translates to CASSSSGDTQYF.

Note on this clone: Other nucleotide sequences in the sample specify the same CDR3. The chain couples TRBV9 to TRBJ2-3; no definite D call. Trimming left V 0 bases short and J 5 bases short, with 4 bases between. The CDR3 sequence is 12 residues long. From germline, CDR1 is SGDLS and CDR2 YYNGEE. The DNA for the CDR3 is TGTGCCAGCAGCGTAGCCTTAGATACGCAGTATTTT. This encodes CASSVALDTQYF.

This clone was seen a handful of times. Other nucleotide sequences in the sample specify the same CDR3. The rearrangement links TRBV4-1 to TRBJ2-3; weak D call: TRBD2 (6 bases). CDR1 MGHRA and CDR2 YSYEKL come from the germline V gene. V lost 4 bases and J lost 0, with 11 bases in between. The CDR3 spans 15 residues. CDR3 region: CASSPGTSSTDTQYF. DNA for the CDR3: TGCGCCAGCAGCCCTGGGACTTCTAGCACAGATACGCAGTATTTT.

V usage is TRBV30 and J usage is TRBJ1-5, with D perhaps TRBD1 (6 bases). V was trimmed by 3 bases and J by 5 bases, leaving 11 bases between them. From germline, CDR1 is GTSNPN and CDR2 SVGIG (reference sequence). The CDR3 covers 13 residues. The CDR3 DNA sequence: TGTGCCTGGAGCCCAGGGGTCGATCAGCCCCAGCATTTT. Its translation: CAWSPGVDQPQHF.

The V and J genes are TRBV28 and TRBJ2-1; 12 bases map to TRBD2. Germline trimming cut 4 bases from V and 5 bases from J; bases unmatched to any gene: 6. The CDR3 length is 16 residues. Germline CDR1 reads MDHEN; CDR2 reads SYDVKM. The CDR3 loop reads CASSSTTSGSNNEQFF. CDR3 coding DNA: TGTGCCAGCAGTTCGACGACTAGCGGGAGTAACAATGAGCAGTTCTTC.

The count of this clone is one. The genes are TRBV29-1 and TRBJ1-5, with D possibly being TRBD1 (6 bases). The CDR3 is 12 residues long. In germline, CDR1 is SQVTM, CDR2 ANQGSEA. V was cut by 6 bases and J by 7 bases, with 13 bases left in between. The chain's CDR3 is CSVRDQGQPQHF. The CDR3 region has the DNA TGCAGCGTCCGCGACCAGGGGCAGCCCCAGCATTTT.

The chain links TRBV21-1 to TRBJ1-5. TRBV21-1 is a listed pseudogene. CDR3 length: 16 amino acids. In DNA, the CDR3 is TGTGCCAGCACCCTGGTTGGAGGCCCAGATCATCAGCCCCAGCATTTT. Protein sequence: CASTLVGGPDHQPQHF.

This rearrangement joins TRBV7-9 to TRBJ2-7, with TRBD1 identical over 7 bases. Germline CDR1 reads SEHNR; CDR2 reads FQNEAQ (reference sequence). This CDR3 comprises 15 residues. V trimming: 3 bases; J trimming: 3 bases; junction bases outside the gene matches: 8. In DNA, the CDR3 is TGTGCCAGCAGCTTCACGACAGGGACCGGCTACGAGCAGTACTTC. Amino acids: CASSFTTGTGYEQYF.

The chain combines TRBV10-3 with TRBJ1-2; 7 bases agree with TRBD1. Germline values: CDR1 ENHRY, CDR2 SYGVKD. The CDR3 extends over 14 amino acids. V was pared by 6 bases and J by 8 bases, with 12 bases of the junction left unmatched. The CDR3 nucleotides are TGTGCCATCAGGAAGATTGGACAGGCCGAAGGCTACACCTTC. Translation gives CAIRKIGQAEGYTF.

Turning to this clone: At the DNA level, this CDR3 is encoded by other sequences in the same sample as well. This chain uses TRBV5-4 with TRBJ2-7; a weak D match, TRBD1 (5 bases). The V end lost 0 bases, the J end lost 5 bases, and 12 bases lay between the germline ends. Germline assignment: CDR1 SGHNT and CDR2 YYREEE (reference sequence). The CDR3 consists of 14 residues. CDR3 coding DNA: TGTGCCAGCAGCTTGGAAGGGGTAATCAACGAGCAGTACTTC. Protein: CASSLEGVINEQYF.

This clone was seen a few times. The sample has other DNA sequences that encode this CDR3 too. The chain joins TRBV5-1 to TRBJ1-1; D gene unclear. V shed 2 bases and J shed 8 bases, with 10 bases lying between them. This CDR3 comprises 12 residues. Germline V gene data show CDR1 as SGHRS and CDR2 as YFSETQ. As DNA, the CDR3 is TGCGCCAGCAGCTTCGGCGGAGGGGAAGCTTTCTTT. The encoded protein is CASSFGGGEAFF.

The chain couples TRBV25-1 to TRBJ1-5, with 11 bases matching TRBD1. V was clipped by 6 bases and J by 7 bases; unmatched bases: 2. CDR3 length: 13 residues. CDR1 is MGHDK, CDR2 SYGVNS, per germline. CDR3 sequence reads: CASSGTGGQPQHF. CDR3 bases: TGTGCCAGCAGCGGGACAGGGGGACAGCCCCAGCATTTT.

V gene TRBV19 combines with J gene TRBJ2-1, with 11 bases that match TRBD2. The CDR3 extends over 16 amino acids. Germline-derived CDR1 and CDR2 are LNHDA and SQIVND (reference sequence). With V trimmed by 5 bases and J by 8 bases, 11 bases remained unmatched. In DNA form, the CDR3 reads TGTGCCAGTAGTGTCGCTAGCGGGGGGCCCTTCTATGAGCAGTTCTTC. It translates to CASSVASGGPFYEQFF.

This chain links TRBV7-9 with TRBJ2-2; 12 nucleotides line up with TRBD2. The CDR3 loop spans 17 amino acids. With 5 bases clipped from V and 5 bases from J, the junction kept 9 bases outside the gene matches. From germline, CDR1 is SEHNR and CDR2 FQNEAQ (reference sequence). The CDR3 loop is CASSPLAGGPGTGELFF. The CDR3 bases are TGTGCCAGCAGCCCCCTAGCGGGGGGGCCGGGGACCGGGGAGCTGTTTTTT.

This clone was observed once. This sequence joins TRBV5-1 and TRBJ2-7; D unclear. Trimming removed 2 bases from V and 0 bases from J, with 9 bases in between. Germline V gene sequence: CDR1 SGHRS, CDR2 YFSETQ. The CDR3 totals 14 residues. CDR3 bases: TGCGCCAGCAGCTTTGTCGTAGACTCCTACGAGCAGTACTTC. This encodes CASSFVVDSYEQYF.

CDR3 nucleotide sequence: TGTGCCAGCGTTGGCCGCAGATATGGCTACACCTTC. Translating it yields CASVGRRYGYTF. The chain is built from TRBV7-2 and TRBJ1-2; no clear D gene. With 8 bases removed from V and 5 bases from J, the gap between germline ends came to 12 bases. Per germline, CDR1 SGHTA and CDR2 FQGNSA. The CDR3 runs to 12 residues.

The genes are TRBV27 and TRBJ1-4, with unresolved D. Germline V gives CDR1 MNHEY, CDR2 SMNVEV (reference sequence). This CDR3 is built from 14 residues. Trimming removed 2 bases from V and 10 bases from J, with 14 bases in between. The CDR3 region has the DNA TGTGCCAGCAGTTTAGCCCCCGGTTCCGCAAAACTGTTTTTT. It is translated as CASSLAPGSAKLFF.

V and J are TRBV5-8 and TRBJ2-7, with TRBD2 identical over 7 bases. After removal of 0 bases from V and 0 bases from J, the junction contained 3 bases not matched to a gene. The germline gives CDR1 SGHTS, CDR2 YDEGEE. This CDR3 has 15 amino acids. CDR3 sequence (DNA): TGTGCCAGCAGCTTGGGGCTAGCGGCCTCCTACGAGCAGTACTTC. The encoded protein is CASSLGLAASYEQYF.

This clone was picked up one time. The chain couples TRBV5-6 to TRBJ2-7, with 8 nucleotides matching TRBD1. Germline lookup yields CDR1 SGHDT and CDR2 YYEEEE. The trim removed 4 bases at V and 2 bases at J, leaving 2 bases unmatched. There are 13 residues in the CDR3. The DNA of the CDR3 is TGTGCCAGCAGCCCGGACAGGGCCTACGAGCAGTACTTC. Protein sequence: CASSPDRAYEQYF.